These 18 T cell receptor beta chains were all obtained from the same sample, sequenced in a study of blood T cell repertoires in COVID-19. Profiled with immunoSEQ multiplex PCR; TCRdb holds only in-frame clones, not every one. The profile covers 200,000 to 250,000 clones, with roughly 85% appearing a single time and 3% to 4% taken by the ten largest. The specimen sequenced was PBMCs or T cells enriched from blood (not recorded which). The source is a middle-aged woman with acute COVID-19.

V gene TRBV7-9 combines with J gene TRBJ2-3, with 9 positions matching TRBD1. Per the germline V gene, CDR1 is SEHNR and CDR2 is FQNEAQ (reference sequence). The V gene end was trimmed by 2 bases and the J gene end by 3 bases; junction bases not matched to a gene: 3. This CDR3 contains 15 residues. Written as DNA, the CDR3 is TGTGCCAGCAGCTTACGAGACAGGGGGACAGATACGCAGTATTTT. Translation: CASSLRDRGTDTQYF.

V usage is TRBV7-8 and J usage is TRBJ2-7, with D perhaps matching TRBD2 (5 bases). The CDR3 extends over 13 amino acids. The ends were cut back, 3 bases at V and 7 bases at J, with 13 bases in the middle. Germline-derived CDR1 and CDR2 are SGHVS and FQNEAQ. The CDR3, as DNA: TGTGCCAGCAGCTTCCCCGGACTGGTGGAGCAGTACTTC. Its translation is CASSFPGLVEQYF. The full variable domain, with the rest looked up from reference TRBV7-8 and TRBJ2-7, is GAGVSQSPRYKVAKRGQDVALRCDPISGHVSLFWYQQALGQGPEFLTYFQNEAQLDKSGLPSDRFFAERPEGSVSTLKIQRTQQEDSAVYLCASSFPGLVEQYFGPGTRLTVT.

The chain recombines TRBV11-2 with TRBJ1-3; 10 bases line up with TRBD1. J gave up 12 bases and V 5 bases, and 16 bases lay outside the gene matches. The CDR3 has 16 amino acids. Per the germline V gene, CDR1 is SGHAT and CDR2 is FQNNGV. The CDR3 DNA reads TGTGCCAGCAGCCAACAGACAGGGGGCGCTTTGGGGAGCATATATTTT. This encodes CASSQQTGGALGSIYF.

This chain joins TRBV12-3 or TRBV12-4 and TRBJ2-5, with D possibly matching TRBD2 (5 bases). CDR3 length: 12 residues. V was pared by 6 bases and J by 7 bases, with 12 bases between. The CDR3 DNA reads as TGTGCCAGCAGGTACAGCGGCCGGACCCAGTACTTC. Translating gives CASRYSGRTQYF.

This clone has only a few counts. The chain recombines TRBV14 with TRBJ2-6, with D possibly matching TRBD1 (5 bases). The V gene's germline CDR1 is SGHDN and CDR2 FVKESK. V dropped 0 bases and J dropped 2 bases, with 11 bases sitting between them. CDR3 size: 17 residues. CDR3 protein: CASSQDRAGTGANVLTF. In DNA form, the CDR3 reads TGTGCCAGCAGCCAAGATAGGGCAGGGACTGGGGCCAACGTCCTGACTTTC.

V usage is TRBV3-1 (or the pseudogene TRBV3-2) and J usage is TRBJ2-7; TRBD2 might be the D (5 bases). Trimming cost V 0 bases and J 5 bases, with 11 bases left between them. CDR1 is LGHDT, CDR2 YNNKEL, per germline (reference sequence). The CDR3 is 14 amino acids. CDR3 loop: CASSQELGSHEQYF. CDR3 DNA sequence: TGTGCCAGCAGCCAAGAACTAGGGTCTCACGAGCAGTACTTC.

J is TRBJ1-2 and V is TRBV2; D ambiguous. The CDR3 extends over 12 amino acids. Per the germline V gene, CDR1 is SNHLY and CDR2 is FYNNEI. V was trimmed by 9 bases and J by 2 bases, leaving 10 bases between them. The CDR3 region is CASGYSNYGYTF. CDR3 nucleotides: TGTGCCAGTGGTTACAGCAACTATGGCTACACCTTC.

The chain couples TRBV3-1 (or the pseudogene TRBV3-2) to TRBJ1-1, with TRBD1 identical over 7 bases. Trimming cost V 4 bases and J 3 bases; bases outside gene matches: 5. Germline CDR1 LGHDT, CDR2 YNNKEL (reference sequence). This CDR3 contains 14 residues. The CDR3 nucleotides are TGTGCCAGCAGCCCCTGGGACAGAGACACTGAAGCTTTCTTT. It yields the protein CASSPWDRDTEAFF.

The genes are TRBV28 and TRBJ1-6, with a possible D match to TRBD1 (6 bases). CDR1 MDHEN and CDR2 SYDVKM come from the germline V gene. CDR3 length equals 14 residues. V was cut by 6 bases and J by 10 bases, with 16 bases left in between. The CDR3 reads CASRNQGSRSPLHF. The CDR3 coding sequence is TGTGCCAGCAGAAATCAGGGGTCGCGGTCACCCCTCCACTTT.

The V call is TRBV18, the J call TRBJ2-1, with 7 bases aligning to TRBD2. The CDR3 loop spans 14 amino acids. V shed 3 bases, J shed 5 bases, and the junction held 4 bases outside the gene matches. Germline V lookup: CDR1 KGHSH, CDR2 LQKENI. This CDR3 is CASSPRDYNNEQFF. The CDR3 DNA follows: TGTGCCAGCTCACCCCGGGACTACAACAATGAGCAGTTCTTC.

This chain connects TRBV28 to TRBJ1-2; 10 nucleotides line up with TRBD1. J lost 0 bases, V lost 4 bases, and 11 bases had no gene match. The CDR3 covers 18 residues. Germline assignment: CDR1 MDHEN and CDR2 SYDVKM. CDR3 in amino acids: CASSSDRGLLRANYGYTF. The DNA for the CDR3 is TGTGCCAGCAGTTCCGACAGGGGGCTCCTTAGGGCTAACTATGGCTACACCTTC.

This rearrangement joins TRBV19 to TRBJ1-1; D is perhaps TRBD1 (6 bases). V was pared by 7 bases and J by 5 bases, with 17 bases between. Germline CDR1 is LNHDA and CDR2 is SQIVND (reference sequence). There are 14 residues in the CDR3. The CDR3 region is CASTPIGGLTEAFF. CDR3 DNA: TGTGCCAGTACCCCGATCGGGGGGCTGACTGAAGCTTTCTTT.

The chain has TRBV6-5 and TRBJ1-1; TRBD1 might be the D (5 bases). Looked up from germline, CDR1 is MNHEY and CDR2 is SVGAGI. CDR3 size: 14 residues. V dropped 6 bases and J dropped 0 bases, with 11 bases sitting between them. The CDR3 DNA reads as TGTGCCAGCAGAACAGGAGACTTGAACACTGAAGCTTTCTTT. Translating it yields CASRTGDLNTEAFF.

The CDR3 DNA follows: TGTGCCAGCAGCACCGACAGGGGTTTCTACGAGCAGTACTTC. It specifies CASSTDRGFYEQYF. V gene TRBV28 combines with J gene TRBJ2-7, with TRBD1 identical over 8 bases. Germline V CDR1 and CDR2: MDHEN, SYDVKM. With V trimmed by 6 bases and J by 3 bases, 7 bases remained unmatched. The CDR3 extends over 14 amino acids.

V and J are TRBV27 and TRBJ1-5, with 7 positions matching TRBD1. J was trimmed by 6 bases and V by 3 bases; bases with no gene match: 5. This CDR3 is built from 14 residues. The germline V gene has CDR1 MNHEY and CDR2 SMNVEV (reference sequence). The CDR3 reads CASSFDRAFQPQHF. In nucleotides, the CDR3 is TGTGCCAGCAGTTTCGACAGGGCTTTTCAGCCCCAGCATTTT.

CDR3 in amino acids: CASSPFRANQGGQYF. The CDR3, as DNA: TGTGCCAGCTCACCCTTTCGAGCTAACCAAGGCGGGCAGTACTTC. The chain carries TRBV18 and TRBJ2-7; D ambiguous. Germline CDR1 and CDR2: KGHSH and LQKENI. V was cut by 3 bases and J by 9 bases, with 21 bases left in between. This CDR3 comprises 15 residues.

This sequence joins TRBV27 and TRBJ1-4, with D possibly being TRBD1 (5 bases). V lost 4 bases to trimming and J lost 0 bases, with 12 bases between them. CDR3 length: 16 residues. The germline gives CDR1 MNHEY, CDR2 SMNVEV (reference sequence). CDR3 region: CASSWGGGTTNEKLFF. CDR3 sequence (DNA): TGTGCCAGCAGTTGGGGGGGTGGAACAACTAATGAAAAACTGTTTTTT.

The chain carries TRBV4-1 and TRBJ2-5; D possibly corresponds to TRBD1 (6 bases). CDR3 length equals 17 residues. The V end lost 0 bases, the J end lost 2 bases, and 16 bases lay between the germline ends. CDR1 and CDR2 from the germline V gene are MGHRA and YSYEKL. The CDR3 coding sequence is TGCGCCAGCAGCCAAGATTGGGCTGCCGGACAGCAAGAGACCCAGTACTTC. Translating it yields CASSQDWAAGQQETQYF.